A selection of T cell receptor beta chains follows, all from one sample in a study of CD8+CD57+ T cells in acquired aplastic anemia. Each CDR3 protein gets one entry after TCRdb re-called the reads with MiXCR. The data contain 200,000 to 250,000 distinct CDR3 sequences, over 60% of them singletons. The sequencing sample was made of sorted CD4+, CD8+, or CD8+CD57+ T cells (not recorded which) from PBMCs. Receptors originate from a human donor in good health. The CDR3 runs from the conserved cysteine through the conserved F or W. Fields, in order: D gene, clone size, J gene, V gene, CDR3 DNA, CDR3 protein. A D gene is named only where the DNA matches it firmly. Clone size is shown for a subset of rows, as once, few, many or a class of expanded clone.

TRBD1,many,TRBJ2-5,TRBV4-1,TGCGCCAGCAGCCAAGTATCCCGGGACAGGGGAAGAGAGACCCAGTACTTC,CASSQVSRDRGRETQYF
.,.,TRBJ2-5,TRBV7-9,TGTGCCAGCAGACTAGGGGGACAAGAGACCCAGTACTTC,CASRLGGQETQYF
.,.,TRBJ2-5,TRBV12-3/TRBV12-4,TGTGCCAGCAGTTTAGGTCTAGAGACCCAGTACTTC,CASSLGLETQYF
TRBD1,.,TRBJ2-7,TRBV13,TGTGCCATCAGTGAGTCAGGGACAGGCACGTACTTC,CAISESGTGTYF
.,.,TRBJ2-1,TRBV28,TGTGCCAGCAGTTTCCTCCGGGGCCATTTCAATGAGCAGTTCTTC,CASSFLRGHFNEQFF
TRBD2,few,TRBJ2-7,TRBV7-3,TGTGCCAGCAGCCCACGGACTAGCGGGAGCTACGAGCAGTACTTC,CASSPRTSGSYEQYF
.,.,TRBJ2-3,TRBV29-1,TGCAGCGGGACGCGGGGCACAGATACGCAGTATTTT,CSGTRGTDTQYF
.,.,TRBJ1-1,TRBV7-9,TGTGCCAGCAGCCATACTCCACCTCCCTTCTTT,CASSHTPPPFF
.,.,TRBJ1-4,TRBV11-2,TGTGCCAGCAGCTTAGGGGGAGCTGGTAATGAAAAACTGCTTTTT,CASSLGGAGNEKLLF
.,.,TRBJ2-6,TRBV7-8,TGTGCCAGCAGGGGACACCTTCGGGTTGAGGCCAACGTCCTGACTTTC,CASRGHLRVEANVLTF
.,.,TRBJ1-2,TRBV29-1,TGCAGCGTTGGGGACCGAGCTAACTATGGCTACACCTTC,CSVGDRANYGYTF
TRBD2,few,TRBJ2-5,TRBV7-9,TGTGCCAGCAGCCGGACTAGCGGGAGTGGATCCCAAGAAACCCAGTACTTC,CASSRTSGSGSQETQYF
TRBD1,.,TRBJ2-7,TRBV5-1,TGCGCCAGCAGCCTGGGGGACAGGGCTTTTGATAAGCAGTACTTC,CASSLGDRAFDKQYF
TRBD2,.,TRBJ2-3,TRBV24-1,TGTGCCACCAAAGCTAGCGGGAACTTAGATACGCAGTATTTT,CATKASGNLDTQYF
TRBD1,.,TRBJ2-1,TRBV29-1,TGCAGCGTAGCCGGGACAGGTATTTACAATGAGCAGTTCTTC,CSVAGTGIYNEQFF
.,.,TRBJ2-1,TRBV7-9,TGTGCCAGCAGCTTAGGAGGCCCCAATGAGCAGTTCTTC,CASSLGGPNEQFF
.,.,TRBJ1-6,TRBV7-2,TGTGCCAGCAGCCCTCGGACGGGATCACCCCTCCACTTT,CASSPRTGSPLHF
TRBD2,.,TRBJ2-5,TRBV12-3/TRBV12-4,TGTGCCAGCAGCGGGCTAGCGGGAGGCCTACAAGAGACCCAGTACTTC,CASSGLAGGLQETQYF
.,many,TRBJ2-7,TRBV12-3/TRBV12-4,TGTGCCAGCAGTTACAGACTCGGACAGAGCGCAACCTACGAGCAGTACTTC,CASSYRLGQSATYEQYF
TRBD2,.,TRBJ2-3,TRBV10-3,TGTGCCATCAGGGGGACTAGCGGGGGGGCAGATACGCAGTATTTT,CAIRGTSGGADTQYF
.,.,TRBJ2-3,TRBV24-1,TGTGCCACCGGGGGTGACGTTTCCACAGATACGCAGTATTTT,CATGGDVSTDTQYF
.,.,TRBJ1-1,TRBV20-1,TGCAGTGCTTACCAGGGGATAGAGGCTGAAGCTTTCTTT,CSAYQGIEAEAFF
TRBD1,.,TRBJ2-7,TRBV5-1,TGCGCCAGCAGCTATAGCCGGGGGACAGGGGACGAGCAGTACTTC,CASSYSRGTGDEQYF
TRBD2,many,TRBJ2-5,TRBV24-1,TGTGCCACCAGCCGACTAGCTGAAGAGACCCAGTACTTC,CATSRLAEETQYF